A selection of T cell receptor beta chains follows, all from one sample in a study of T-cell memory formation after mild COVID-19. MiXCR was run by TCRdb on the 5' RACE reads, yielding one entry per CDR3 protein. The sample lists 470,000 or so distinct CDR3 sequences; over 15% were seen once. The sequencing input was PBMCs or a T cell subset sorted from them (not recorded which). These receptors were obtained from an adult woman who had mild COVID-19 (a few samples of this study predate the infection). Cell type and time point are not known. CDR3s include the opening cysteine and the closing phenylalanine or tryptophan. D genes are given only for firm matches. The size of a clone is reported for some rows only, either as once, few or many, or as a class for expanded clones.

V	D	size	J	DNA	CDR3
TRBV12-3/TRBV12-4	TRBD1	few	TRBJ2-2	TGTGCCAGCAGAGGGACAGGCGGAGGCACCGGGGAGCTGTTTTTT	CASRGTGGGTGELFF
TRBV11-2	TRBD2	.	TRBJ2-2	TGTGCCAGCAGCTCCGGGGGGGTGAACACCGGGGAGCTGTTTTTT	CASSSGGVNTGELFF
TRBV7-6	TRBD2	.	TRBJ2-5	TGTGCCAGCAGCCTGAGGGGTAGCGGGAGGGTAGAGACCCAGTACTTC	CASSLRGSGRVETQYF
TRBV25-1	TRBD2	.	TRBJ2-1	TGTGCCAGCAGTGAACATGGGCTAGCGGGATCATACAATGAGCAGTTCTTC	CASSEHGLAGSYNEQFF
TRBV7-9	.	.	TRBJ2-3	TGTGCCAGCAGCTCGGGACGCTCAGATACGCAGTATTTT	CASSSGRSDTQYF
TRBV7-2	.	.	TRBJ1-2	TGTGCCAGCAGCCCCAAGAGCGGGGGGGGCTATGGCTACACCTTC	CASSPKSGGGYGYTF
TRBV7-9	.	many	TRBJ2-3	TGTGCCAGCAGCTTAGGGACAGCGGCAGATACGCAGTATTTT	CASSLGTAADTQYF
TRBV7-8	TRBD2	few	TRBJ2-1	TGTGCCAGCAGCGCTGGGACTAGCTCTCAACGGGGTTACAATGAGCAGTTCTTC	CASSAGTSSQRGYNEQFF
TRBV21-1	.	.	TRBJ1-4	TGTGCCAGGGAGCCCTGGGGGGGTGAAAAACTGTTTTTT	CAREPWGGEKLFF
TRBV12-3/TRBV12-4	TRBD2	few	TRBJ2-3	TGTGCCAGCAGTCACAGCGGGAGAGAATTAGATACGCAGTATTTT	CASSHSGRELDTQYF